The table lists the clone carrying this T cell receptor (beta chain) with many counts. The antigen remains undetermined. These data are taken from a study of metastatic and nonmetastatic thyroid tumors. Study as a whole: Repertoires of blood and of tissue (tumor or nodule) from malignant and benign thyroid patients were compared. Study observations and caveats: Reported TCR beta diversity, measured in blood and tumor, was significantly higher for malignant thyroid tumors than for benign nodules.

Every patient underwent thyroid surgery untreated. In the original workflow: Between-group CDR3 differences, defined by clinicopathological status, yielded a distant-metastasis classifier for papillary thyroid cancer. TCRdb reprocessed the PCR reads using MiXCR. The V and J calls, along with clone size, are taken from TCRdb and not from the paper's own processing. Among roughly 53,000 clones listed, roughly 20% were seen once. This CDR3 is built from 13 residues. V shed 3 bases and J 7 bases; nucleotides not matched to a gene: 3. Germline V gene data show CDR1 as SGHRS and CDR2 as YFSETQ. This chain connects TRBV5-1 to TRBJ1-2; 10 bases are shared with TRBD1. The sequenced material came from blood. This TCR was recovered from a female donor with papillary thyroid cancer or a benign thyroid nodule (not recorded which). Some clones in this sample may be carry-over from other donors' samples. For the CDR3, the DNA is TGCGCCAGCAGCTCAGGGACAGGGGTTGGCTACACCTTC. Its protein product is CASSSGTGVGYTF.